In its sample, the clone carrying this TCR beta chain was seen a few times. Its antigen is undetermined. TCR beta cDNA libraries had unique molecular identifiers. Via MiXCR, TCRdb re-called the PCR reads, giving one row per CDR3 protein. The sample has approximately 570,000 distinct CDR3 sequences, 44% seen once. V dropped 2 bases and J dropped 4; count of bases not matched to a gene: 15. Germline V gives CDR1 LNHNV, CDR2 YYDKDF (reference sequence). The CDR3 is 18 residues long. This entry belongs to a study of post-analysis software for immune sequencing data. Overall study findings and caveats: In multiple sclerosis, normalized Chao1 diversity was significantly below that of controls. Compared with controls, patients had more of roughly 5 TRBV segments, including TRBV5-6, TRBV5-1 and TRBV20-1.

Sequenced input: blood. The chain links TRBV15 to TRBJ2-5; 8 bases are shared with TRBD2. This TCR was sampled from a girl aged 5 to 17 with multiple sclerosis. The CDR3 protein is CATSRTGTSWSAGETQYF. The DNA of the CDR3 is TGTGCCACCAGCAGAACCGGGACTAGTTGGTCCGCCGGAGAGACCCAGTACTTC.